This note documents a single TCR beta chain sequence. Its antigen is currently unknown. The data are from a study of shared clonotypes between healthy human individuals. Whole-study findings and limits: Though the depth was large, rarefaction showed that sorted-subset sequencing was incomplete.

TCRdb's copy holds only in-frame clones and misses some; the assay was immunoSEQ multiplex PCR. The sample has some 1.4 million clones; roughly 95% are singletons. Trimming removed 8 bases from V and 3 bases from J; junction bases left unmatched: 8. CDR3 length: 14 residues. The specimen was naive CD4+ T cells sorted from blood. Subset specified: CD45RA+ positively selected. This clonotype was obtained from a man between 25 and 39 years old in good health. The genes are TRBV23-1 and TRBJ1-1, with TRBD1 matching over 8 bases. TRBV23-1 is an open reading frame whose function is uncertain. CDR3 sequence (DNA): TGCGCCAGCCCTGGCGACAGGGGCCACACTGAAGCTTTCTTT. This gives the protein CASPGDRGHTEAFF.